These 14 T cell receptor beta chains were sequenced from one sample in a study of blood T cell repertoires in COVID-19. Here immunoSEQ multiplex PCR was the method, and the copy in TCRdb shows in-frame clones only, minus some. The profile shows 150,000 to 200,000 clones, 86% of them singletons. The material sequenced was peripheral blood. These receptors came from a man between 18 and 35 years old with acute or convalescent COVID-19.

The chain recombines TRBV27 with TRBJ2-1; no firm D call. The germline V and J ends were trimmed by 2 bases and 4 bases, with 12 bases remaining between them. The CDR3 totals 15 residues. CDR1 is MNHEY, CDR2 SMNVEV, per germline (reference sequence). The CDR3 spells CASSLAAQVYNEQFF. The CDR3 DNA reads TGTGCCAGCAGTTTAGCTGCGCAGGTGTACAATGAGCAGTTCTTC.

This chain joins TRBV19 and TRBJ2-2; possible D gene TRBD1, 5 bases. V gave up 2 bases and J gave up 1 base, with 11 bases separating them. This CDR3 region has 16 residues. CDR1 and CDR2 from the germline V gene are LNHDA and SQIVND (reference sequence). CDR3 sequence: CASSIQGAQNTGELFF. The CDR3 DNA sequence: TGTGCCAGTAGTATACAAGGGGCCCAGAACACCGGGGAGCTGTTTTTT.

The chain uses TRBV6-5 and TRBJ1-2, with D unclear. The ends were cut back, 6 bases at V and 6 bases at J, with 14 bases in the middle. The CDR3 length is 13 residues. The germline gives CDR1 MNHEY, CDR2 SVGAGI. In DNA, the CDR3 is TGTGCCAGCAGCGCGGGGATCTTCGATGGCTACACCTTC. Protein sequence: CASSAGIFDGYTF.

The chain links TRBV7-2 to TRBJ2-5, with 8 bases lining up with TRBD2. CDR3 size: 18 residues. In germline, CDR1 is SGHTA, CDR2 FQGNSA. The ends lost 2 bases at V and 3 bases at J; junction bases unmatched: 14. This chain's CDR3 is CASSLTRGTSDSKETQYF. The CDR3 DNA reads as TGTGCCAGCAGCTTAACCCGCGGGACTAGTGACTCCAAAGAGACCCAGTACTTC.

The chain links TRBV7-9 to TRBJ2-7; TRBD2 might be the D (6 bases). The CDR3 sequence is 13 residues long. The ends were cut back, 5 bases at V and 2 bases at J, with 10 bases in the middle. From germline, CDR1 is SEHNR and CDR2 FQNEAQ (reference sequence). CDR3 loop: CASSHGTAYEQYF. Written as DNA, the CDR3 is TGTGCCAGCAGCCACGGGACTGCCTACGAGCAGTACTTC.

CDR3 protein: CASSLGMASSTDTQYF. CDR3 in DNA: TGCGCCAGCAGCTTGGGTATGGCCTCTAGCACAGATACGCAGTATTTT. The genes are TRBV5-1 and TRBJ2-3; D remains ambiguous. Germline-derived CDR1 and CDR2 are SGHRS and YFSETQ. With 0 bases removed from V and 0 bases from J, the gap between germline ends came to 11 bases. CDR3 length: 16 residues.

This clone was recorded a few times. The rearrangement joins TRBV6-5 to TRBJ1-1, with D perhaps matching TRBD1 (5 bases). Per the germline V gene, CDR1 is MNHEY and CDR2 is SVGAGI. This CDR3 is 13 amino acids long. Trimming stripped 5 bases from V and 8 bases from J, with 15 bases between. The chain's CDR3 is CASSRTGGREAFF. The CDR3 nucleotides are TGTGCCAGCAGTCGGACGGGGGGTCGGGAAGCTTTCTTT.

The chain employs TRBV6-1 and TRBJ2-7; D perhaps matches TRBD2 (6 bases). The CDR3 spans 15 residues. V was shortened by 1 base and J by 0 bases, with 10 bases between the two germline ends. Germline V gene data show CDR1 as MNHNS and CDR2 as SASEGT. The CDR3 DNA is TGTGCCAGCAGTGAAGTTTCCGGGAGCTCCTACGAGCAGTACGTC. Encoded protein: CASSEVSGSSYEQYV.

The rearrangement joins TRBV28 to TRBJ2-2, with 10 bases fitting TRBD2. The germline V gene encodes CDR1 MDHEN and CDR2 SYDVKM. The CDR3 contains 17 residues. The ends lost 5 bases at V and 3 bases at J; junction bases unmatched: 9. CDR3 bases: TGTGCCAGCAGTCCGCCCGAACTAGCGGGGTACACCGGGGAGCTGTTTTTT. This codes for CASSPPELAGYTGELFF.

The J gene is TRBJ2-2, the V gene TRBV2; 8 nucleotides line up with TRBD1. The CDR3 runs to 13 residues. After removal of 6 bases from V and 10 bases from J, the junction contained 7 bases not matched to a gene. Germline V gene sequence: CDR1 SNHLY, CDR2 FYNNEI. CDR3 nucleotides: TGTGCCAGCAGCGACAGGGGAAGTACGGAGCTGTTTTTT. This translates into CASSDRGSTELFF.

The chain employs TRBV18 and TRBJ2-3; 8 positions match TRBD2. Looked up from germline, CDR1 is KGHSH and CDR2 is LQKENI. This CDR3 is built from 14 residues. V dropped 3 bases and J dropped 4; count of bases not matched to a gene: 3. As DNA, the CDR3 is TGTGCCAGCTCACCCCGGGGGGGCCCAGATACGCAGTATTTT. Translated, it gives CASSPRGGPDTQYF.

The chain has TRBV3-1 (or the pseudogene TRBV3-2) and TRBJ2-6, with TRBD1 matching 11 bases. The length of the CDR3 is 18 residues. In germline, CDR1 is LGHDT, CDR2 YNNKEL (reference sequence). V gave up 4 bases and J gave up 0 bases; unmatched junction bases: 5. CDR3 coding DNA: TGTGCCAGCAGCCGTCGGACAGGGGGCATCTCTGGGGCCAACGTCCTGACTTTC. It translates to CASSRRTGGISGANVLTF.

This clone was recorded a few times. The V and J genes are TRBV2 and TRBJ1-5; 7 nucleotides match TRBD1. Germline V gene sequence: CDR1 SNHLY, CDR2 FYNNEI. V lost 10 bases and J lost 8; bases outside the gene matches: 20. CDR3 length equals 16 residues. The CDR3 is CAIKKRGQSPVEPQHF. The CDR3 DNA follows: TGTGCCATAAAAAAGAGGGGGCAAAGCCCTGTAGAGCCCCAGCATTTT.

Only a few counts were recorded for this clone. This sample also contains other DNA sequences that code for the same CDR3. This rearrangement joins TRBV6-5 to TRBJ1-3; D ambiguous. V lost 6 bases, J lost 0 bases, and 3 bases lay in between. There are 12 residues in the CDR3. Germline V gene lookup returns CDR1 MNHEY and CDR2 SVGAGI. CDR3 protein: CASRSSGNTIYF. The CDR3 nucleotides read TGTGCCAGCAGGAGCTCTGGAAACACCATATATTTT.